Sequencing of this T cell receptor (beta chain) was carried out in a study of blood T cell repertoires in COVID-19. Only in-frame clones appear in the TCRdb table, and some are missing; sequencing was by immunoSEQ multiplex PCR. The sample holds roughly 110,000 clones, 85% seen once. CDR1 is SGHRS and CDR2 is YFSETQ in the germline V gene. The trim removed 2 bases at V and 5 bases at J, leaving 10 bases unmatched. This CDR3 has 17 amino acids. This receptor was taken from a human donor in a cohort sampled during active COVID-19. The rearrangement uses TRBV5-1 and TRBJ1-4, with 9 bases lining up with TRBD1. The sample was peripheral blood. The CDR3 region is CASSFGTGIGRNEKLFF. The CDR3 DNA sequence: TGCGCCAGCAGCTTTGGGACAGGGATCGGCAGAAATGAAAAACTGTTTTTT.